One and the same sample provided the 3 T cell receptor beta chains below, sequenced in a study of post-analysis software for immune sequencing data. No antigens are known for them. Broader study findings: TRBV5-6, TRBV5-1 and TRBV20-1 were among a few TRBV segments more frequent in patients than controls.

cDNA libraries of TCR beta carried unique molecular identifiers. TCRdb reanalysed the PCR reads using MiXCR and keeps one entry per CDR3 protein. The sample lists some 890,000 distinct CDR3 sequences, under 70% occurring once. Source material: blood. These receptors came from a girl between 5 and 17 years old with multiple sclerosis.

The DNA of the CDR3 is TGTGCCAGCAGTTTATTTCTCTACGAGCAGTACTTC. Translation gives CASSLFLYEQYF. This chain uses TRBV7-9 with TRBJ2-7; unclear D gene. CDR3 length: 12 residues. The ends were cut back, 6 bases at V and 3 bases at J, with 9 bases in the middle. Germline CDR1 and CDR2: SEHNR and FQNEAQ (reference sequence).

This clonotype was seen a single time. The chain couples TRBV29-1 to TRBJ1-4; 7 bases map to TRBD1. CDR3 length: 19 amino acids. CDR1 SQVTM and CDR2 ANQGSEA come from the germline V gene. V shed 5 bases and J 0 bases; nucleotides not matched to a gene: 18. The CDR3 is CSVPKEGQTYFSTNEKLFF. CDR3 bases: TGCAGCGTTCCAAAGGAGGGACAGACCTACTTCTCAACTAATGAAAAACTGTTTTTT.

The gene calls are TRBV9 and TRBJ2-5; TRBD2 agrees at 8 bases. Germline-derived CDR1 and CDR2 are SGDLS and YYNGEE. The trim removed 1 base at V and 5 bases at J, leaving 7 bases unmatched. This CDR3 has 15 amino acids. The CDR3 DNA follows: TGTGCCAGCAGCGTATCTAGCGGGTATCCCGAGACCCAGTACTTC. It translates to CASSVSSGYPETQYF. Full variable domain (outside the CDR3, taken from reference TRBV9 and TRBJ2-5): DSGVTQTPKHLITATGQRVTLRCSPRSGDLSVYWYQQSLDQGLQFLIQYYNGEERAKGNILERFSAQQFPDLHSELNLSSLELGDSALYFCASSVSSGYPETQYFGPGTRLLVL.